The 3 T cell receptor beta chains listed next were all sequenced from one sample in a study of naive and memory T cell subsets. Two oligonucleotides, mixed equimolar, formed the beta constant-region primer covering TRBC1 and TRBC2. From the UMI-ligation and nested PCR reads, TCRdb called clonotypes with MiXCR, one entry per CDR3 protein. In the table there are some 28,000 distinct CDR3 sequences, about 10% of which are singletons. Sequenced: effector memory CD4+ T cells from blood. Subset given: effector memory, CD45RA- CD27-. Receptors were obtained from a human donor in good health.

This clonotype has just a few counts. The chain carries TRBV28 and TRBJ1-2; D perhaps matches TRBD1 (5 bases). Deletions cut 6 bases from V and 2 bases from J, with 16 bases between. This CDR3 spans 15 amino acids. Per germline, CDR1 MDHEN and CDR2 SYDVKM. The CDR3, as DNA: TGTGCCAGCAGCTCACCGGGACTCTCGAACTATGGCTACACCTTC. This translates into CASSSPGLSNYGYTF.

This clonotype was seen ten or more times. This sequence joins TRBV6-2 or TRBV6-3 and TRBJ1-6; D unclear. V was shortened by 7 bases and J by 7 bases, with 14 bases between the two germline ends. Germline values: CDR1 MNHEY, CDR2 SVGEGT. The length of the CDR3 is 14 residues. CDR3 loop: CASISGLFNSPLHF. The CDR3 DNA follows: TGTGCCAGCATCTCCGGGTTATTCAATTCACCCCTCCACTTT.

This clonotype ranks as medium-sized. The chain recombines TRBV20-1 with TRBJ2-7; TRBD1 agrees at 9 bases. The CDR3 is 16 amino acids. The V segment lost 3 bases and the J segment 4 bases; nucleotides outside the gene matches: 13. Germline CDR1 is DFQATT and CDR2 is SNEGSKA (reference sequence). Here the CDR3 reads CSASGFRQGVSYEQYF. Here the CDR3 DNA reads TGCAGTGCTAGCGGCTTCAGACAGGGGGTTTCTTACGAGCAGTACTTC.